The 17 T cell receptor beta chains below were found in one sample sequenced in a study of CD8 T cells in ankylosing spondylitis. TCRdb processed the 5' RACE reads anew with MiXCR; each CDR3 protein has one entry. The repertoire holds under 300,000 distinct CDR3 sequences, with about 20% as singletons. The sample was blood, either unsorted or a sorted T cell fraction (not recorded which). The receptors here all came from a male donor with ankylosing spondylitis or in good health (not recorded which).

The chain couples TRBV12-3 or TRBV12-4 to TRBJ2-7; D tentatively reads TRBD1 or TRBD2 (6 bases each). The CDR3 extends over 13 amino acids. Trimming removed 7 bases at V and 2 bases at J, with 12 bases between. In DNA form, the CDR3 reads TGTGCCAGCACCCCCGGGGGCCCCTACGAGCAGTACTTC. This codes for CASTPGGPYEQYF.

V is TRBV4-3 and J is TRBJ1-2, with a weak D call TRBD1 (6 bases). Germline V gene sequence: CDR1 LGHNA, CDR2 YSLEER. The CDR3 length is 14 residues. V gave up 0 bases and J gave up 4 bases, with 9 bases separating them. The CDR3 loop reads CASSQDGGGYGYTF. Here the CDR3 DNA reads TGCGCCAGCAGCCAAGATGGAGGGGGCTATGGCTACACCTTC.

Only a few counts were recorded for this clonotype. The chain is built from TRBV4-2 and TRBJ2-1; perhaps TRBD2 as D (5 bases). V lost 1 base to trimming and J lost 8 bases, with 15 bases between them. The CDR3 is 15 amino acids. From germline, CDR1 is LGHNA and CDR2 YNFKEQ. This chain's CDR3 is CASSQGISEVDEQFF. CDR3 DNA sequence: TGTGCCAGCAGCCAAGGGATTAGCGAGGTCGATGAGCAGTTCTTC.

The chain employs TRBV4-1 and TRBJ1-5; a weak D match, TRBD1 (6 bases). V gave up 4 bases and J gave up 6 bases, with 13 bases separating them. Germline values: CDR1 MGHRA, CDR2 YSYEKL. The CDR3 length is 14 residues. The CDR3 is CASSLGGYPQPQHF. The DNA of the CDR3 is TGCGCCAGCAGCCTAGGGGGTTACCCTCAGCCCCAGCATTTT.

This CDR3 is CSVLGHSSGNEQFF. The CDR3 bases are TGCAGCGTACTGGGACACTCCTCGGGAAATGAGCAGTTCTTC. V is TRBV29-1 and J is TRBJ2-1, with D possibly TRBD1 on 6 matching bases. CDR1 is SQVTM and CDR2 is ANQGSEA in the germline V gene. There are 14 residues in the CDR3. V was clipped by 6 bases and J by 7 bases, with 19 bases between them.

The rearrangement uses TRBV20-1 and TRBJ2-1, with D maybe TRBD2 (6 bases). The CDR3 is 13 residues long. V lost 6 bases and J 5 bases, leaving 14 bases between the germline ends. Germline CDR1 DFQATT, CDR2 SNEGSKA (reference sequence). CDR3: CSARIREHNEQFF. The CDR3 DNA sequence: TGCAGTGCGAGAATCCGGGAGCACAATGAGCAGTTCTTC.

In the case of this clonotype: The DNA is left out, because the CDR3 cannot be placed on it with certainty; the CDR3 is given as TCRdb lists it. V and J are TRBV12-5 and TRBJ1-5; the table's D call of TRBD1 was not tested on the DNA. The CDR3 adds up to 18 amino acids, both ends counted. The germline V gene encodes CDR1 LGHNT and CDR2 FRNRAP. This CDR3 is CASGLGTGYGGLDQPQHF.

This rearrangement joins TRBV14 to TRBJ2-7; 12 nucleotides agree with TRBD2. There are 16 residues in the CDR3. V lost 3 bases, J lost 2 bases, and 5 bases stayed unmatched. Germline lookup yields CDR1 SGHDN and CDR2 FVKESK. CDR3 sequence: CASSHWTSGTPYEQYF. The CDR3 nucleotides read TGTGCCAGCAGCCATTGGACTAGCGGGACCCCCTACGAGCAGTACTTC.

By sample share, this clonotype is medium-sized (0.01 to 0.1%). The chain employs TRBV28 and TRBJ2-5, with D perhaps given as TRBD1 or TRBD2 (5 bases each). Germline assignment: CDR1 MDHEN and CDR2 SYDVKM. V lost 5 bases, J lost 5 bases, and 24 bases lay in between. The CDR3 runs 17 residues. CDR3 in DNA: TGTGCCAGCAGTCCAGAAACGACCGGGACGTTACGTGAGACCCAGTACTTC. It is translated as CASSPETTGTLRETQYF.

This rearrangement joins TRBV2 to TRBJ1-2; a weak D match, TRBD1 (6 bases). Trimming shortened V by 1 base and J by 8 bases, and 11 bases separated the two germline ends. The CDR3 covers 13 residues. Germline V gives CDR1 SNHLY, CDR2 FYNNEI. As DNA, the CDR3 is TGTGCCAGCAGTGAAGGACAGGTTTACGGCTACACCTTC. Translating it yields CASSEGQVYGYTF.

The genes are TRBV11-2 and TRBJ2-1, with D perhaps TRBD1 (6 bases). Germline V lookup: CDR1 SGHAT, CDR2 FQNNGV. The germline V and J ends were trimmed by 3 bases and 10 bases, with 19 bases remaining between them. The CDR3 loop spans 15 amino acids. Here the CDR3 reads CASSFGGPDGVEQFF. For the CDR3, the DNA is TGTGCCAGCAGCTTTGGGGGCCCGGATGGGGTCGAGCAGTTCTTC.

There are many counts of this clonotype. The chain uses TRBV6-1 and TRBJ2-1; D not certain. This CDR3 has 13 amino acids. The germline V gene encodes CDR1 MNHNS and CDR2 SASEGT. Trimming left V 4 bases short and J 0 bases short, with 4 bases between. The DNA for the CDR3 is TGTGCCAGCAGTGGGAGCTCCTACAATGAGCAGTTCTTC. Residues: CASSGSSYNEQFF.

This clonotype was detected a few times. J is TRBJ2-7 and V is TRBV6-5; 10 bases align to TRBD2. Germline V gene data show CDR1 as MNHEY and CDR2 as SVGAGI. There are 15 residues in the CDR3. V was pared by 4 bases and J by 3 bases, with 6 bases of the junction left unmatched. CDR3 residues: CASSSWTSGVYEQYF. The CDR3 DNA sequence: TGTGCCAGCAGTTCTTGGACTAGCGGAGTCTACGAGCAGTACTTC.

This clonotype was seen at least ten times. The chain links TRBV29-1 to TRBJ2-1, with D perhaps matching TRBD1 (6 bases). Germline loops: CDR1 SQVTM, CDR2 ANQGSEA. The CDR3 loop spans 15 amino acids. Trimming cost V 3 bases and J 8 bases, with 20 bases left between them. The DNA for the CDR3 is TGCAGCGTTGATGCCGGGACACTATCTGGCGATGAGCAGTTCTTC. It specifies CSVDAGTLSGDEQFF.

J is TRBJ2-1 and V is TRBV9; 11 nucleotides align to TRBD2. V shed 4 bases, J shed 3 bases, and the junction held 9 bases outside the gene matches. CDR3 length: 17 residues. The germline V gene has CDR1 SGDLS and CDR2 YYNGEE. CDR3: CASSPGTGTSGYNEQFF. In DNA, the CDR3 is TGTGCCAGCAGCCCTGGAACCGGGACTAGCGGCTACAATGAGCAGTTCTTC.

In this sample, this clonotype turned up a few times. CDR3 amino acids: CASSPYEYNSPLHF. The CDR3 DNA reads as TGCGCCAGCAGCCCGTACGAGTATAATTCACCCCTCCACTTT. V usage is TRBV4-3 and J usage is TRBJ1-6; no clear D gene. The germline V gene has CDR1 LGHNA and CDR2 YSLEER. This CDR3 is built from 14 residues. V was clipped by 4 bases and J by 4 bases, with 8 bases between them.

This clonotype was counted at least ten times. The J gene is TRBJ1-3, the V gene TRBV4-2, with D uncertain. The germline CDR1 and CDR2 sequences are LGHNA and YNFKEQ. Trimming shortened V by 2 bases and J by 0 bases, and 14 bases separated the two germline ends. This CDR3 has 17 amino acids. CDR3 amino acids: CASSQFLDDFSGNTIYF. Written as DNA, the CDR3 is TGTGCCAGCAGCCAATTTTTGGACGACTTCTCTGGAAACACCATATATTTT.